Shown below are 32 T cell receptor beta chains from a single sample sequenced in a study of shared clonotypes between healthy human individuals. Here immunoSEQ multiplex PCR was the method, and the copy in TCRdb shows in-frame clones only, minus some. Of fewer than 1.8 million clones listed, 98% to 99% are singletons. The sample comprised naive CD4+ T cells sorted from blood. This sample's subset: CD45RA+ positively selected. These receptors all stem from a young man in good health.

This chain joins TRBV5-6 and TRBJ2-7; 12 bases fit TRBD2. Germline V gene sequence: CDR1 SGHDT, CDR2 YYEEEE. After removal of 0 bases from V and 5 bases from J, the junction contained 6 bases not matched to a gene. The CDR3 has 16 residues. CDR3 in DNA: TGTGCCAGCAGCTTGGGACCGACTAGCGGGAGAAACGAGCAGTACTTC. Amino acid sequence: CASSLGPTSGRNEQYF.

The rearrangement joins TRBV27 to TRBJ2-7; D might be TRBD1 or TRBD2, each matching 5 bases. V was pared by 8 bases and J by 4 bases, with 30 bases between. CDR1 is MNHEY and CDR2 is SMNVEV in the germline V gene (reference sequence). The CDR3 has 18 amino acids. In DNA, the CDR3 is TGTGCCAGCGGAACATTTGCCGGGACGGACTTTTTTGGATACGAGCAGTACTTC. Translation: CASGTFAGTDFFGYEQYF.

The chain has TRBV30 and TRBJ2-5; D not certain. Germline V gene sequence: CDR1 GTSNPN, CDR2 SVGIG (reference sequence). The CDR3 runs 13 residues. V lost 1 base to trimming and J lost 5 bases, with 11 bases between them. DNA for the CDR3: TGTGCCTGGAGTGAGAGGTGGATTGAGACCCAGTACTTC. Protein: CAWSERWIETQYF.

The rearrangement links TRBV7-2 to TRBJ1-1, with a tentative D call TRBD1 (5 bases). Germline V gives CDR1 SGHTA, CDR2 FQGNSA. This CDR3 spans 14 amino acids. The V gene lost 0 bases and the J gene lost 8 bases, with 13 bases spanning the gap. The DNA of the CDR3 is TGTGCCAGCAGCTTAGCTCTATCCGGGACGGAAGCTTTCTTT. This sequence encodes CASSLALSGTEAFF. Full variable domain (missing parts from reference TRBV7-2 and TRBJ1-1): GAGVSQSPSNKVTEKGKDVELRCDPISGHTALYWYRQSLGQGLEFLIYFQGNSAPDKSGLPSDRFSAERTGGSVSTLTIQRTQQEDSAVYLCASSLALSGTEAFFGQGTRLTVV.

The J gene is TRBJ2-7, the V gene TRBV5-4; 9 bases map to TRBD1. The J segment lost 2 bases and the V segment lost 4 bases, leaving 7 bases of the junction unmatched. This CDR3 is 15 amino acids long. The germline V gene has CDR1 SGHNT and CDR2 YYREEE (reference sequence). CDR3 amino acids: CASSPAGQGPYEQYF. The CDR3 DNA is TGTGCCAGCAGCCCGGCTGGACAGGGGCCCTACGAGCAGTACTTC.

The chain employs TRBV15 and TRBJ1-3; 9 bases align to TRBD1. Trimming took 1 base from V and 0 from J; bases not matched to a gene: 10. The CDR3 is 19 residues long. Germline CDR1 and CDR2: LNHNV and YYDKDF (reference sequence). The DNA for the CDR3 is TGTGCCACCAGCAGAGGGACAGGGGAACGAAGCTACTCTGGAAACACCATATATTTT. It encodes CATSRGTGERSYSGNTIYF.

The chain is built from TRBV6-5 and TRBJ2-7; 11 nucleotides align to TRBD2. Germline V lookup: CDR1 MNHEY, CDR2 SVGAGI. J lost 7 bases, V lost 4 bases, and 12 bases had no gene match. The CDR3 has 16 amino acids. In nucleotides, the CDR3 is TGTGCCAGCAGTTCCGACCCTAGCGGGAGGAGGCGGGAGCAGTACTTC. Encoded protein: CASSSDPSGRRREQYF.

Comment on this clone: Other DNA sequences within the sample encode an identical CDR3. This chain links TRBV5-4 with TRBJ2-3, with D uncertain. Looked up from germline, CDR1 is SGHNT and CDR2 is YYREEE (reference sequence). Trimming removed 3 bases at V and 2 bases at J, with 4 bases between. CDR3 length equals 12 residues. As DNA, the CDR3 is TGTGCCAGCAGCTCACTCACAGATACGCAGTATTTT. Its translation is CASSSLTDTQYF.

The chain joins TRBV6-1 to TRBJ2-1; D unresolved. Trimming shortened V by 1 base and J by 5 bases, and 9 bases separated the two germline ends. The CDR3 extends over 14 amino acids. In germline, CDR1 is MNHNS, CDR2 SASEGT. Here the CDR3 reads CASSEVGSNNEQFF. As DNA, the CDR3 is TGTGCCAGCAGTGAAGTGGGCTCAAACAATGAGCAGTTCTTC.

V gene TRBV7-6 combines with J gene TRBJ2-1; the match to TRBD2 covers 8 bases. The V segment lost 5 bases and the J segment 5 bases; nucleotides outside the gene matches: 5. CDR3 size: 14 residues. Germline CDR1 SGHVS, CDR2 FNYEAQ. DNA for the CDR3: TGTGCCAGCAGCCAGCGGGAGACAAACAATGAGCAGTTCTTC. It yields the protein CASSQRETNNEQFF.

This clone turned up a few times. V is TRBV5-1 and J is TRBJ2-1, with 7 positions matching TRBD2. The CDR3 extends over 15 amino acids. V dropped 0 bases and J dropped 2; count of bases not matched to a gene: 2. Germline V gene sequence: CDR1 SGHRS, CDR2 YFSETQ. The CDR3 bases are TGCGCCAGCAGCTTGGTAGGGAGGGCCTACAATGAGCAGTTCTTC. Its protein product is CASSLVGRAYNEQFF.

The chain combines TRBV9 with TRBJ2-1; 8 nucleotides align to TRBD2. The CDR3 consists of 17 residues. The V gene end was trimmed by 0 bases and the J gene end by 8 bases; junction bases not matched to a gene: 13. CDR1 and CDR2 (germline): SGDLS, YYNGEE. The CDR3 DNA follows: TGTGCCAGCAGCGTAGACGGGAGCGGGAGTCTTCGCGATGAGCAGTTCTTC. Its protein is CASSVDGSGSLRDEQFF.

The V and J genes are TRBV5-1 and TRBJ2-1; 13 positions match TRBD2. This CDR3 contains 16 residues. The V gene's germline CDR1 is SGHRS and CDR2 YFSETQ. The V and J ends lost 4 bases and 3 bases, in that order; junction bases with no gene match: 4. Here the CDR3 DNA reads TGCGCCAGCAGCCCGGGACTAGCGGGAATCTACAATGAGCAGTTCTTC. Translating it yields CASSPGLAGIYNEQFF.

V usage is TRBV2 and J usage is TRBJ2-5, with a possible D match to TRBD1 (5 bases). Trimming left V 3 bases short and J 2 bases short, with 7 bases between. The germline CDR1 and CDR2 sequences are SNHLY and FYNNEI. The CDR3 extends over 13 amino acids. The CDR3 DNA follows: TGTGCCAGCAGTGAGGACACACAAGAGACCCAGTACTTC. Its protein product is CASSEDTQETQYF. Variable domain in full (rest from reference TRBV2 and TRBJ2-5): EPEVTQTPSHQVTQMGQEVILRCVPISNHLYFYWYRQILGQKVEFLVSFYNNEISEKSEIFDDQFSVERPDGSNFTLKIRSTKLEDSAMYFCASSEDTQETQYFGPGTRLLVL.

The CDR3 sequence: CASSSGRGGSSYNEQFF. Written as DNA, the CDR3 is TGTGCCAGCAGCTCGGGGCGCGGAGGAAGCTCCTACAATGAGCAGTTCTTC. The rearrangement joins TRBV5-8 to TRBJ2-1; D is tentatively TRBD1 or TRBD2 (5 bases each). The length of the CDR3 is 17 residues. V was cut by 3 bases and J by 0 bases, with 16 bases left in between. CDR1 is SGHTS, CDR2 YDEGEE, per germline.

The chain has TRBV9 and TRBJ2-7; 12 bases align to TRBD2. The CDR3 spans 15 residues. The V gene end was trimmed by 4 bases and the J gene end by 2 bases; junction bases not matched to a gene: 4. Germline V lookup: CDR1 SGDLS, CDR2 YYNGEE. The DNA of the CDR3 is TGTGCCAGCAGCAAGGGGACTAGCGGGCCCTACGAGCAGTACTTC. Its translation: CASSKGTSGPYEQYF.

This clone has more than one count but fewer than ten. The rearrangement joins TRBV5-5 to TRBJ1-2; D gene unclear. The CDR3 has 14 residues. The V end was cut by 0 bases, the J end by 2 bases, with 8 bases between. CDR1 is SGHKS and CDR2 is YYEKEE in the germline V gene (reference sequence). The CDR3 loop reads CASSLVQLNYGYTF. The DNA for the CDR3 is TGTGCCAGCAGCTTGGTTCAGCTCAACTATGGCTACACCTTC.

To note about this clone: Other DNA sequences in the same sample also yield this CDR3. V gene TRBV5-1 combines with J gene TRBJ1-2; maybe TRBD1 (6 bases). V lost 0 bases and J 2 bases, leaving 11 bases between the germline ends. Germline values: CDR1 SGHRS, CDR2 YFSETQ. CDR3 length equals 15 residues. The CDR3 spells CASSLAGTPNYGYTF. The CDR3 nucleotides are TGCGCCAGCAGCTTGGCTGGGACACCGAACTATGGCTACACCTTC.

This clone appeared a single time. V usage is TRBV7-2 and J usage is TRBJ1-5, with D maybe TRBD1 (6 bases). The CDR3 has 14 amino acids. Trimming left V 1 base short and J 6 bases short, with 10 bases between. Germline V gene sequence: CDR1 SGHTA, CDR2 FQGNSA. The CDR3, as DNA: TGTGCCAGCAGCTTAGTCGGGGGGCCTCAGCCCCAGCATTTT. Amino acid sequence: CASSLVGGPQPQHF.

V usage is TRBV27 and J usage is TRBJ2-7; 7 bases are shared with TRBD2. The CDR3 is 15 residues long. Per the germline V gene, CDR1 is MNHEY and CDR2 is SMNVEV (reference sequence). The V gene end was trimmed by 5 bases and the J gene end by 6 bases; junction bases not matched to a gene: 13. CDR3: CASSPRGGGLSEQYF. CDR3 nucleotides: TGTGCCAGCAGTCCCCGTGGGGGGGGTCTCTCCGAGCAGTACTTC.

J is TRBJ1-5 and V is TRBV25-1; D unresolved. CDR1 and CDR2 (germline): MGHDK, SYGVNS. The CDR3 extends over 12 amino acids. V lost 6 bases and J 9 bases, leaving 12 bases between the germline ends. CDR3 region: CASRAPGGPQHF. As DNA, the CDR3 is TGTGCCAGCAGGGCTCCGGGAGGGCCCCAGCATTTT.

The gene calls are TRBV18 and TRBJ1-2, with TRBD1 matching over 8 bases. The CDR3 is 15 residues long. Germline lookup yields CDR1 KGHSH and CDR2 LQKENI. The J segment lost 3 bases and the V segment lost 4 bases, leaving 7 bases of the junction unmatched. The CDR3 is CASSLNGQGHYGYTF. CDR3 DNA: TGTGCCAGCTCACTCAATGGACAGGGCCACTATGGCTACACCTTC.

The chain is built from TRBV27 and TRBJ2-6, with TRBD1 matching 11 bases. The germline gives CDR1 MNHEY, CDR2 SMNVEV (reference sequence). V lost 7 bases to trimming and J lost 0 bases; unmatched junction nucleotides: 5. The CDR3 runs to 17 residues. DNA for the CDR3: TGTGCCAGCACCCCCGGGACAGGGGGCTCTGGGGCCAACGTCCTGACTTTC. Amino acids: CASTPGTGGSGANVLTF.

The CDR3 sequence is CASSPKVAGVYEQFF. The CDR3, as DNA: TGTGCCAGCAGCCCCAAGGTAGCGGGAGTTTATGAGCAGTTCTTC. J is TRBJ2-1 and V is TRBV11-2, with 9 nucleotides matching TRBD2. Germline values: CDR1 SGHAT, CDR2 FQNNGV. The V segment lost 5 bases and the J segment 8 bases; nucleotides outside the gene matches: 10. The CDR3 has 15 residues. The whole variable domain, remainder taken from reference TRBV11-2 and TRBJ2-1, is EAGVAQSPRYKIIEKRQSVAFWCNPISGHATLYWYQQILGQGPKLLIQFQNNGVVDDSQLPKDRFSAERLKGVDSTLKIQPAKLEDSAVYLCASSPKVAGVYEQFFGPGTRLTVL.

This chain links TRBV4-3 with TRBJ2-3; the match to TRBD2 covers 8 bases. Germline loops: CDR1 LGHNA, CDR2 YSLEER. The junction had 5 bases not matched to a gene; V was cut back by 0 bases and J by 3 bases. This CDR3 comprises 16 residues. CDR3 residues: CASSQDLAGGTDTQYF. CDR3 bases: TGCGCCAGCAGCCAAGATTTGGCGGGAGGTACAGATACGCAGTATTTT.

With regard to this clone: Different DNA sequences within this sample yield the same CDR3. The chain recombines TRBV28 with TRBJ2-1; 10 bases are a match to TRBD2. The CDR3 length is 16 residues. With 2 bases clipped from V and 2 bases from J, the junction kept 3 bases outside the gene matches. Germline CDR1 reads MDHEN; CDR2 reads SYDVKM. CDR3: CASSLPGLAAYNEQFF. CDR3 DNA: TGTGCCAGCAGTTTACCCGGACTAGCGGCCTACAATGAGCAGTTCTTC.

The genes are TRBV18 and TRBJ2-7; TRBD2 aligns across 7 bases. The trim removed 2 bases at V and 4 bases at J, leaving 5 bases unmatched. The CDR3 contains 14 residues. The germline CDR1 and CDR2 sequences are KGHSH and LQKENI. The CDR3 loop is CASSPRLAEYEQYF. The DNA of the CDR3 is TGTGCCAGCTCACCAAGGCTAGCGGAATACGAGCAGTACTTC.

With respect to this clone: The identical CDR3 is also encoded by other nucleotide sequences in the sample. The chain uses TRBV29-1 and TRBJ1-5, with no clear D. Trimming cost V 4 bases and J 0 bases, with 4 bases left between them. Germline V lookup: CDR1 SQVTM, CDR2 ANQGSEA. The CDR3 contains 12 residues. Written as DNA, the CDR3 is TGCAGCGTTGCAGATAGCAATCAGCCCCAGCATTTT. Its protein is CSVADSNQPQHF.

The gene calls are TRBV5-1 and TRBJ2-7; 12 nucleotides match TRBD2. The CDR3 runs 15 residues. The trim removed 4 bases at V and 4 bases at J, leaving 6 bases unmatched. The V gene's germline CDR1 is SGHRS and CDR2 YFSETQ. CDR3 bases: TGCGCCAGCAGCCGACCCGGGACTAGCGGGTACGAGCAGTACTTC. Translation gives CASSRPGTSGYEQYF.

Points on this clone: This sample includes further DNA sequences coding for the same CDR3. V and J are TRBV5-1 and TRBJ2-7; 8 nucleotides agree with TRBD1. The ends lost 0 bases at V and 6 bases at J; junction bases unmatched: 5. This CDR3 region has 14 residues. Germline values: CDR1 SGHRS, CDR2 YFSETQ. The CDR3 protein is CASSLGTGSGEQYF. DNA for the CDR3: TGCGCCAGCAGCTTGGGGACAGGGTCGGGCGAGCAGTACTTC.

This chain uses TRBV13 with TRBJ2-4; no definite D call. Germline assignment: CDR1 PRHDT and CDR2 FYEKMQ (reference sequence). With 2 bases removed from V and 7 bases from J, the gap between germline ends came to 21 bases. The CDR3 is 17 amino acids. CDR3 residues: CASSLPGAGLIPNIQYF. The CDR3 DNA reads TGTGCCAGCAGCTTACCGGGTGCTGGGCTTATCCCCAACATTCAGTACTTC.

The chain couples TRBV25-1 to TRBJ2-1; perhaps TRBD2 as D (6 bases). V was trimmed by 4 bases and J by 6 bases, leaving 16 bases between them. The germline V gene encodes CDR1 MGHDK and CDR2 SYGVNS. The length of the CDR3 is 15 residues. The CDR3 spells CASSAAGPPSNEQFF. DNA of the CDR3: TGTGCCAGCAGTGCTGCGGGACCACCTTCCAATGAGCAGTTCTTC.